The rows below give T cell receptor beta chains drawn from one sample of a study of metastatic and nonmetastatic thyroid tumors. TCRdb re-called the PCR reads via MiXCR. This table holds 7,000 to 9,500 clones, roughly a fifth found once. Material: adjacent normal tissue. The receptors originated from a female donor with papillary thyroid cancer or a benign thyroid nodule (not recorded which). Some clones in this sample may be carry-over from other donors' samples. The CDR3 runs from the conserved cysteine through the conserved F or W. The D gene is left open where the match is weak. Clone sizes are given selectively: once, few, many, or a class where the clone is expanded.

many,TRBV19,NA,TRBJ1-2,CASRTGGGSNYGYTF,TGTGCCAGCCGGACCGGTGGCGGATCTAACTATGGCTACACCTTC
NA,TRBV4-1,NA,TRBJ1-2,CASSQVVITFDGYTF,TGCGCCAGTAGCCAAGTGGTTATTACCTTCGATGGCTATACCTTC
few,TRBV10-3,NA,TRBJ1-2,CAISDTKAENYGYTF,TGTGCCATCAGTGACACTAAAGCTGAGAACTATGGCTACACCTTC
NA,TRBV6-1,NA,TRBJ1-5,CASSETGVPQHF,TGTGCCAGCAGTGAAACGGGGGTACCCCAGCATTTT
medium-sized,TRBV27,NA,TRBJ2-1,CASKNWEGKYNEQFF,TGTGCCAGCAAGAATTGGGAAGGGAAATACAATGAGCAGTTCTTC
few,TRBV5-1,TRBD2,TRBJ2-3,CASSWGGLDGTDTQYF,TGCGCCAGTAGCTGGGGCGGACTAGACGGCACAGATACGCAGTATTTT
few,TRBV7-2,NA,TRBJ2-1,CASSRPGYEQFF,TGTGCCAGCAGCCGCCCCGGTTACGAGCAGTTCTTC
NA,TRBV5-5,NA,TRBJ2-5,CASSEGDQETQYF,TGTGCCAGCAGCGAAGGAGACCAAGAGACCCAGTACTTC
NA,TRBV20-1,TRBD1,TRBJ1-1,CIASAGGYIEAFF,TGCATTGCTAGCGCAGGGGGATACATTGAAGCTTTCTTT
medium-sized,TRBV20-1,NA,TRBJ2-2,CSAALTTNTGELFF,TGCAGTGCTGCACTTACGACGAACACCGGGGAGCTGTTTTTT
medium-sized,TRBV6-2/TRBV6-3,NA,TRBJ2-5,CASTPRMGGETQYF,TGTGCCAGCACTCCAAGGATGGGCGGGGAGACCCAGTACTTC
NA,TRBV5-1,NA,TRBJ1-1,CASSLATALGDTEAFF,TGCGCCAGCAGCTTGGCGACCGCCCTTGGGGACACTGAAGCTTTCTTT
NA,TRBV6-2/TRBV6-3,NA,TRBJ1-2,CASSYALPGKPEMNYGYTF,TGTGCCAGCAGTTACGCCCTCCCAGGAAAGCCCGAGATGAACTATGGCTACACCTTC
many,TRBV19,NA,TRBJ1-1,CASSSTGTLKAFF,TGTGCCAGTAGTAGTACTGGGACACTAAAAGCTTTCTTT
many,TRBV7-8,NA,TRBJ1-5,CASSSSGGGTQHF,TGTGCCAGCAGCTCGTCAGGTGGAGGGACCCAGCATTTT
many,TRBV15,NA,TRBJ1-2,CATSRDNYGYTF,TGTGCCACCAGCAGAGATAACTATGGCTACACCTTC
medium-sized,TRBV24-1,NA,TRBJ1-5,CATKAGADQPQHF,TGTGCCACCAAAGCAGGAGCTGATCAGCCCCAGCATTTT
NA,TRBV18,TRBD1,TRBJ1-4,CASSTFRTGRIEKLFF,TGTGCCAGCTCAACTTTCCGGACAGGGAGAATCGAAAAACTGTTTTTT
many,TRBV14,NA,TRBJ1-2,CASSPQNYGYTF,TGTGCCAGCAGCCCCCAAAACTATGGCTACACCTTC
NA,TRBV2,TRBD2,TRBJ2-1,CASSDALAVGLEQFF,TGTGCCAGTAGTGATGCACTAGCGGTGGGTCTTGAGCAGTTCTTC
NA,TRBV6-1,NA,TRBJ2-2,CASSERVTGELFF,TGTGCCAGCAGTGAGAGGGTCACCGGGGAGCTGTTTTTT
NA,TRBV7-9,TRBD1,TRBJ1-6,CASSQSGGPNSPLHF,TGTGCCAGCAGCCAGTCAGGGGGCCCGAATTCACCCCTCCACTTT
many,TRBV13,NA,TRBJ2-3,CASSPRDGHLDDTQYF,TGTGCCAGCAGCCCCCGGGACGGCCACCTGGACGATACGCAGTATTTT
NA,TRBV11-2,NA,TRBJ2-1,CASSLEASLSYNEQFF,TGTGCCAGCAGCTTAGAGGCAAGCCTCTCCTACAATGAGCAGTTCTTC
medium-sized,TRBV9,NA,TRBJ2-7,CASSPSDSYEQYF,TGTGCCAGCTCTCCTAGCGACTCCTACGAGCAGTACTTC
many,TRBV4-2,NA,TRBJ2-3,CASSETDGTSDTQYF,TGTGCCAGCAGCGAAACGGACGGGACTTCAGATACGCAGTATTTT
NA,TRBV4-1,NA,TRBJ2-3,CASSSRTVADTQYF,TGCGCCAGCAGCTCACGGACTGTTGCAGATACGCAGTATTTT
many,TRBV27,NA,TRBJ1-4,CASSSDNFGEKLFF,TGTGCCAGCAGTTCCGACAACTTTGGTGAAAAACTGTTTTTT
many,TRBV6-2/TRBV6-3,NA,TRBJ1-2,CASKRVEGNYGYTF,TGTGCCAGCAAACGGGTTGAAGGGAACTATGGCTACACCTTC
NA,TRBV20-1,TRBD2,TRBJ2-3,CSAIAPQRLAGGPGTQYF,TGCAGTGCTATCGCCCCCCAGAGACTAGCGGGGGGGCCAGGTACGCAGTATTTT
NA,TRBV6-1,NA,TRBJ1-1,CASSNRLRASEAIF,TGTGCCAGCTCCAACAGGTTGCGTGCCAGTGAAGCTATCTTT
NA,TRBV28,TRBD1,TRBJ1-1,CASSDRGRVEALF,TGTGCCAGCAGTGACAGGGGGAGAGTTGAGGCTCTCTTT
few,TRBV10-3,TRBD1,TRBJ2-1,CAISDVRTGAYNEQFF,TGTGCCATCAGTGACGTCCGGACAGGGGCCTACAATGAGCAGTTCTTC
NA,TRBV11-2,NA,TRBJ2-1,CASSLGSASWRSEHFF,TGTGCCAGCAGCTTAGGTTCGGCTAGCTGGAGAAGCGAGCATTTCTTC
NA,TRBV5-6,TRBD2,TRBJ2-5,CASSLGLSGRARGETQYF,TGTGCCAGCAGCTTGGGCCTTAGCGGGAGGGCCCGGGGGGAGACCCAGTACTTC
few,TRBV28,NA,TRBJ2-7,CASSTFDYEQYF,TGTGCCAGCAGTACTTTCGACTACGAGCAGTACTTC
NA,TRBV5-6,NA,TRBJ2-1,CASSPLTVGVYSEQFF,TGTGCCAGCAGTCCCCTCACTGTGGGCGTCTACAGTGAGCAGTTCTTC
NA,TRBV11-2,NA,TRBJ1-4,CASMGPRSNEKLFF,TGTGCCAGTATGGGACCCCGGTCTAATGAAAAACTGTTTTTT
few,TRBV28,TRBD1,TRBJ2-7,CASSLGTGFGEQYF,TGTGCCAGCAGCTTAGGGACAGGGTTTGGGGAGCAGTACTTC
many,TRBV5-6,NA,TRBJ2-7,CASSLGREGGYEQYF,TGTGCCAGCAGCTTGGGGCGGGAAGGGGGTTACGAGCAGTACTTC
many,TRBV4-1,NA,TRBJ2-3,CASSPGPFGSDTQYF,TGCGCCAGCAGCCCAGGGCCATTCGGGTCGGATACGCAGTATTTT
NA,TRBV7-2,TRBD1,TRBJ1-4,CASGPQGPLVKLFF,TGTGCCAGCGGCCCACAGGGGCCTTTAGTAAAACTGTTTTTT
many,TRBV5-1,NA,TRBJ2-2,CASSLATGMGTGELFF,TGCGCCAGCAGCTTGGCCACGGGGATGGGGACCGGGGAGCTGTTTTTT
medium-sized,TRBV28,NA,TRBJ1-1,CASSLGVVRAFF,TGTGCCAGCAGCCTAGGGGTGGTACGAGCTTTCTTT
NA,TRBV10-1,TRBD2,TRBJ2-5,CATLITPAGETEDTQYF,TGCGCCACCCTAATCACCCCAGCGGGAGAGACTGAAGATACCCAGTACTTC
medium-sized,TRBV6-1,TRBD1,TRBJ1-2,CASRDRGGYGYTF,TGTGCCAGCAGAGACAGGGGTGGCTATGGCTACACCTTC
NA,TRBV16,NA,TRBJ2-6,CASSQRACASSANVLTF,TGTGCCAGCAGCCAGAGGGCTTGTGCCTCTAGTGCCAACGTCCTGACTTTC
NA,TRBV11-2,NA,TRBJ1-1,CASSLPGTRAFF,TGTGCCAGCAGCCTTCCGGGGACAAGGGCTTTCTTT